Each of the 2 T cell receptor beta chains below was sequenced from the same sample in a study of shared clonotypes between healthy human individuals. Repertoires were generated with immunoSEQ multiplex PCR, while TCRdb's copy carries only in-frame clones and drops some. The sample shows 850,000 to 1,200,000 clones, about 75% of them seen only once. The specimen sequenced was memory CD4+ T cells sorted from blood. Subset: CD45RA-negative fraction. All receptors come from a man younger than 30 in good health.

V and J are TRBV7-2 and TRBJ2-2; D call uncertain. Germline values: CDR1 SGHTA, CDR2 FQGNSA. Between the trimmed V and J ends, which lost 5 bases and 1 base, there was a span of 14 bases. The CDR3 sequence is 16 residues long. CDR3 protein: CASSLFGPKNTGELFF. CDR3 DNA: TGTGCCAGCAGCCTCTTTGGGCCGAAGAACACCGGGGAGCTGTTTTTT.

This chain uses TRBV30 with TRBJ2-7; D unclear. The CDR3 runs to 12 residues. Trimming took off 3 bases at V and 1 base at J, with 7 bases between the two ends. Germline loops: CDR1 GTSNPN, CDR2 SVGIG (reference sequence). For the CDR3, the DNA is TGTGCCTGGAGCCTCGTGTCCTACGAGCAGTACTTC. Translation: CAWSLVSYEQYF.